This T cell receptor beta chain is drawn from a study of T cell repertoires in cytomegalovirus infection (dated by TCRdb to about 2019). Study-wide context: The peptide stimulations were aimed at well-studied HLA-B-restricted epitopes as well as recently identified HLA-C-restricted CMV epitopes, whose presentation resists viral immunomodulation. The HLA type of each donor mattered for the analysis, because public TCR beta signatures pointed to carriage of CMV infection along with the matching HLA type.

This clonotype was detected only a few times. Its antigen is unknown. Base qualities were left out, and no much larger clone turns up one base away. TCRdb names Illumina HiSeq 1500 as the instrument used. The public reads were reanalyzed by TCRdb: fastp trimming at Q25, MiXCR alignment, in-frame beta chains only. Merged by CDR3 protein, the rows form single entries marked with the most common genes and DNA. The sample table holds a few hundred thousand distinct CDR3 sequences, of which around 40% were seen once. The ten largest make up around 46% of the sample. The full study reports these points: The ex vivo response was dominated by HLA-C-restricted CMV-specific TCR beta clonotypes, which also provided the single most frequent clonotype in two of eight donors. In both this cohort and an independent cohort of approximately 350 donors, the cumulative frequency of public TCR beta family members distinguished carriers of CMV infection plus the relevant HLA type.

CDR1 and CDR2 are drawn from the germline V gene: KGHSH, LQKENI. V is trimmed back by 4 bases and J by 2 bases, and the junction contains 4 bases that no gene match accounts for. Counted from cysteine to phenylalanine, this CDR3 has 16 amino acids. The retained sequence is limited to the CDR3, 48 bases, with the frame set at the first base. The sample's treatment or condition, from its label and the paper: in vitro stimulation with specific CMV peptide epitopes to enrich CMV-specific T cells. Here the sequenced sample was cultured PBMCs, taken from culture after CMV antigen stimulation. The sequence was obtained from a human donor in good health (CMV status not recorded). Some clones in this sample may be carry-over from other donors' samples. The rearranged chain carries TRBV18 and TRBJ2-5, with 13 bases matching TRBD2. The DNA reads TGTGCCAGCTCACGGACGACTAGCGGGGGGCAAGAGACCCAGTACTTC. The translation is CASSRTTSGGQETQYF. Joined to the reference TRBV18 and TRBJ2-5 proteins, this CDR3 gives the full variable domain: NAGVMQNPRHLVRRRGQEARLRCSPMKGHSHVYWYRQLPEEGLKFMVYLQKENIIDESGMPKERFSAEFPKEGPSILRIQQVVRGDSAAYFCASSRTTSGGQETQYFGPGTRLLVL.